In its sample, the clone carrying this T cell receptor beta chain was seen a few times. The antigen remains unidentified. Per the germline V gene, CDR1 is ENHRY and CDR2 is SYGVKD. V was pared by 7 bases and J by 4 bases, with 11 bases between. The CDR3 extends over 13 amino acids. The sample originates from a study of T cell repertoires in cytomegalovirus infection. Across the whole study: Indications came from public TCR beta signatures; they pointed to CMV infection and to a matching HLA type. The study's findings and limits: Cumulated frequencies of public TCR beta families served to identify carriers of CMV plus the relevant HLA. Dominant in the ex vivo response were TCR beta clonotypes restricted by HLA-C and specific for CMV.

TCRdb independently ran MiXCR on the reads; one entry per CDR3 protein. The profile shows around 630,000 distinct CDR3 sequences, approximately 24% of them singletons. This rearrangement joins TRBV10-3 to TRBJ2-1; D not resolved. Sequencing was performed on CD8+ T cells from PBMCs. The TCR sequence derives from a human donor in good health (CMV status not recorded). Some clones in this sample may be carry-over from other donors' samples. DNA of the CDR3: TGTGCCATCAAGGTTACAGATTACAATGAGCAGTTCTTC. It is translated as CAIKVTDYNEQFF.